This TCR beta chain was sequenced in a study of T cell changes during pregnancy in multiple sclerosis. Assay used: immunoSEQ multiplex PCR; TCRdb lists only in-frame clones, some missing. The table includes tens of thousands of clones, over 85% detected once. Germline V gene data show CDR1 as KGHSH and CDR2 as LQKENI. The CDR3 runs to 14 residues. Germline trimming cut 8 bases from V and 4 bases from J; bases unmatched to any gene: 7. The chain is built from TRBV18 and TRBJ1-5, with 8 bases matching TRBD1. This receptor was taken from a female donor with multiple sclerosis, enrolled in a pregnancy study. This material consisted of peripheral blood, taken in the third trimester of pregnancy. CDR3 nucleotides: TGTGCCAGCAGGGGACAGGCTAAGAATCAGCCCCAGCATTTT. Its protein product is CASRGQAKNQPQHF.